The clone carrying this TCR beta chain has a count of ten or more. The source of the sample is a study of Graves' ophthalmopathy and Graves' hyperthyroidism. The authors amplified TCR beta CDR3 regions, and they did so from RNA transcripts for repertoire sequencing. RT-PCR with HTBI primers came first, then second-round multiplex PCR. TCRdb ran MiXCR on the multiplex PCR reads and lists one entry per CDR3 protein. The table lists about 370,000 distinct CDR3 sequences, about a sixth of them singletons, with 2% to 3% in the top ten. Trimming left V 7 bases short and J 4 bases short, with 19 bases between. CDR1 MDHEN and CDR2 SYDVKM come from the germline V gene. The CDR3 totals 15 residues.

The sample comprised peripheral blood. The clonotype was recovered from an adult woman with stable Graves' hyperthyroidism. This sequence joins TRBV28 and TRBJ1-1; no clear D. CDR3 amino acids: CASIPPSGHLTEAFF. The CDR3 DNA is TGTGCCAGCATCCCCCCGTCCGGGCACCTCACTGAAGCTTTCTTT.